A selection of T cell receptor beta chains follows, all from one sample in a study of blood T cell repertoires in COVID-19. The assay was immunoSEQ multiplex PCR, and TCRdb's table has in-frame clones only and misses some. The sample records about 91,000 clones, around 90% being singletons. The sample taken for sequencing was peripheral blood. The receptors were gathered from a man aged 65-85 years with acute or convalescent COVID-19. Both conserved end residues are part of each CDR3. D genes are given only for firm matches.

len: 17
v_gene: TRBV19
d_gene: TRBD1
CDR3aa: CASSIRDRVKGNQPQHF

len: 16
v_gene: TRBV5-4
d_gene: -
CDR3aa: CASSLEWDTGGYGYTF

len: 15
v_gene: TRBV7-9
d_gene: -
CDR3aa: CASSLTAGAYYEQYF

len: 17
v_gene: TRBV6-4
d_gene: -
CDR3aa: CASSDSNRTFPLETQYF

len: 16
v_gene: TRBV11-2
d_gene: -
CDR3aa: CASSLDSGFTSYEQYF

len: 16
v_gene: TRBV28
d_gene: -
CDR3aa: CASSSPTGRGDQPQHF

len: 16
v_gene: TRBV29-1
d_gene: -
CDR3aa: CSVVGGESSSYNEQFF

len: 15
v_gene: TRBV5-4
d_gene: -
CDR3aa: CASSPSLSSGYGYTF

len: 16
v_gene: TRBV5-1
d_gene: TRBD1
CDR3aa: CASSPGTGVRPYEQYF

len: 13
v_gene: TRBV19
d_gene: -
CDR3aa: CASLEWAGMELFF

len: 14
v_gene: TRBV6-6
d_gene: -
CDR3aa: CASSYSGRDSPLHF

len: 13
v_gene: TRBV19
d_gene: -
CDR3aa: CASSFRGVTEAFF